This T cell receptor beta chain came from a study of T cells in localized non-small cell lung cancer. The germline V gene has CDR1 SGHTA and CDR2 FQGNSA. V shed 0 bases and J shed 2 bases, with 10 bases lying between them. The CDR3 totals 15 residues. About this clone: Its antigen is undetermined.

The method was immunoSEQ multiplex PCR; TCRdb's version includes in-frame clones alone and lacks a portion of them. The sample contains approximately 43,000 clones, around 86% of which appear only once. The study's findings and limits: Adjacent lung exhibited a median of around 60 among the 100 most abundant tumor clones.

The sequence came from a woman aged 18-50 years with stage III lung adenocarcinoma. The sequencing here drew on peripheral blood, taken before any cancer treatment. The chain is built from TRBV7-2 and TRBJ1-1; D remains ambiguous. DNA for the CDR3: TGTGCCAGCAGCTTAGCGCTCTGGGGAAACACTGAAGCTTTCTTT. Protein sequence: CASSLALWGNTEAFF.